This entry is about one T cell receptor beta chain. TCRdb re-called the reads through MiXCR, storing one row per CDR3 protein. The table has approximately 150,000 distinct CDR3 sequences, 15% to 20% seen once. The CDR3 length is 14 residues. Germline V gene lookup returns CDR1 SEHNR and CDR2 FQNEAQ (reference sequence). V lost 5 bases, J lost 4 bases, and 14 bases lay in between. The data are from a study of T cell repertoires in cytomegalovirus infection. At the level of the study: Indications came from public TCR beta signatures; they pointed to CMV infection and to a matching HLA type.

This TCR derives from a human donor in good health (CMV status not recorded). Some clones in this sample may be carry-over from other donors' samples. The sample taken for sequencing was CD8+ T cells from PBMCs. The rearrangement links TRBV7-9 to TRBJ1-2; D gene uncertain. Here the CDR3 DNA reads TGTGCCAGCAGCCCAAACGGCATCTCCTATGGCTACACCTTC. Translating it yields CASSPNGISYGYTF.